These 6 T cell receptor beta chains share one sample of origin, sequenced in a study of cytomegalovirus exposure and HLA in healthy donors. 13 Jbeta primers and 60 Vbeta primers were used for the PCR. Some clones are missing from TCRdb's copy, which holds only in-frame ones; the method was immunoSEQ multiplex PCR. Here the sample spans over 150,000 clones, roughly 82% being singletons. Sequenced sample: PBMCs. The receptors were sampled from a girl aged 10 to 17 in good health and CMV-seropositive.

This chain links TRBV28 with TRBJ1-1; D perhaps matches TRBD1 (6 bases). The V gene lost 3 bases and the J gene lost 4 bases, with 18 bases spanning the gap. CDR1 and CDR2 from the germline V gene are MDHEN and SYDVKM. The CDR3 runs 16 residues. This CDR3 reads CASSFVGGPGGTEAFF. The CDR3 DNA sequence: TGTGCCAGCAGTTTTGTGGGGGGCCCGGGAGGCACTGAAGCTTTCTTT.

The chain is built from TRBV21-1 and TRBJ2-7; TRBD1, as called in the table, went unchecked against the DNA. TRBV21-1 is marked as a pseudogene. The CDR3 totals 14 residues. Here the CDR3 reads CASSSRTVSYEQYF. The DNA for the CDR3 is TGTGCCAGCAGCTCTCGGACAGTCTCCTACGAGCAGTACTTC.

This chain uses TRBV10-1 with TRBJ2-2, with a weak D call TRBD2 (5 bases). The CDR3 has 16 amino acids. Germline values: CDR1 WNHNN, CDR2 SYGVQD (reference sequence). V shed 5 bases and J shed 4 bases, with 17 bases lying between them. CDR3 residues: CASSSGVMGITGELFF. Written as DNA, the CDR3 is TGCGCCAGCAGTTCCGGGGTAATGGGAATCACCGGGGAGCTGTTTTTT.

In this sample, this clone turned up a few times. This chain links TRBV9 with TRBJ2-5; 7 positions match TRBD1. Germline trimming cut 2 bases from V and 4 bases from J; bases unmatched to any gene: 8. CDR3 length: 15 residues. From germline, CDR1 is SGDLS and CDR2 YYNGEE. This CDR3 reads CASSVLGTAGETQYF. In DNA form, the CDR3 reads TGTGCCAGCAGCGTGCTCGGGACAGCAGGAGAGACCCAGTACTTC.

The V and J genes are TRBV5-1 and TRBJ2-5; 7 nucleotides line up with TRBD2. From germline, CDR1 is SGHRS and CDR2 YFSETQ. V gave up 0 bases and J gave up 1 base; unmatched junction bases: 6. This CDR3 region has 16 residues. CDR3 protein: CASSLVAGESQETQYF. CDR3 sequence (DNA): TGCGCCAGCAGCTTGGTGGCGGGAGAAAGCCAAGAGACCCAGTACTTC.

V usage is TRBV5-3 and J usage is TRBJ1-5; the D is unclear. TRBV5-3 is classed as an ORF, of uncertain function. The CDR3 is 17 amino acids. Trimming cost V 0 bases and J 5 bases, with 18 bases left between them. CDR3 amino acids: CARSLVGPTKEHQPQHF. In DNA, the CDR3 is TGTGCCAGAAGCTTGGTTGGTCCGACAAAGGAACATCAGCCCCAGCATTTT.